The 15 T cell receptor beta chains presented below share a single source sample, sequenced in a study of T cell clonotyping in hematopoietic cell transplantation. Profiled with immunoSEQ multiplex PCR; TCRdb holds only in-frame clones, not every one. The sample records approximately 10,000 clones, roughly 89% being singletons. What was sequenced was peripheral blood mononuclear cells. The receptors stem from a human donor who either received an allogeneic hematopoietic cell transplant for a myeloid malignancy or was a related donor (not recorded which). Some clones in this sample may be carry-over from other donors' samples.

The chain employs TRBV5-1 and TRBJ1-5; 7 bases are a match to TRBD1. Germline CDR1 SGHRS, CDR2 YFSETQ. Trimming took 0 bases from V and 4 from J; bases not matched to a gene: 4. The CDR3 spans 15 residues. As DNA, the CDR3 is TGCGCCAGCAGCTTGGGGGGACAGTTTAATCAGCCCCAGCATTTT. It yields the protein CASSLGGQFNQPQHF. Supplemented by reference TRBV5-1 and TRBJ1-5, the full variable domain reads KAGVTQTPRYLIKTRGQQVTLSCSPISGHRSVSWYQQTPGQGLQFLFEYFSETQRNKGNFPGRFSGRQFSNSRSEMNVSTLELGDSALYLCASSLGGQFNQPQHFGDGTRLSIL.

The chain has TRBV2 and TRBJ2-1; D is tentatively TRBD1 or TRBD2 (5 bases each). The CDR3 extends over 17 amino acids. Trimming took 6 bases from V and 1 from J, leaving 19 bases between them. Germline-derived CDR1 and CDR2 are SNHLY and FYNNEI. The CDR3: CASSRLGTASSYNEQFF. The CDR3, as DNA: TGTGCCAGCAGCCGACTCGGGACGGCATCTTCCTACAATGAGCAGTTCTTC.

The CDR3 sequence is CASSQLRTRQNTEAFF. CDR3 nucleotides: TGTGCCAGCAGCCAACTCCGGACACGACAGAACACTGAAGCTTTCTTT. V usage is TRBV11-2 and J usage is TRBJ1-1; a weak D match, TRBD1 (5 bases). V was clipped by 5 bases and J by 1 base, with 17 bases between them. CDR3 size: 16 residues. Per the germline V gene, CDR1 is SGHAT and CDR2 is FQNNGV.

The rearrangement links TRBV11-2 to TRBJ2-3; D unclear. V was clipped by 5 bases and J by 4 bases, with 19 bases between them. The germline V gene encodes CDR1 SGHAT and CDR2 FQNNGV. CDR3 length equals 16 residues. The CDR3 bases are TGTGCCAGCAGCCCCACAGCTGGTACCGCCCCAGATACGCAGTATTTT. Its translation is CASSPTAGTAPDTQYF.

V is TRBV27 and J is TRBJ2-7, with D hard to call. Germline loops: CDR1 MNHEY, CDR2 SMNVEV (reference sequence). The CDR3 covers 9 residues. Trimming pared 7 bases from V and 5 bases from J, leaving 3 bases between. Written as DNA, the CDR3 is TGTGCCAGCACCCACGAGCAGTACTTC. It yields the protein CASTHEQYF.

This sequence joins TRBV27 and TRBJ1-1, with no clear D. The CDR3 runs 16 residues. V was shortened by 5 bases and J by 4 bases, with 20 bases between the two germline ends. In germline, CDR1 is MNHEY, CDR2 SMNVEV (reference sequence). The chain's CDR3 is CASSLTPVGLGTEAFF. The CDR3 nucleotides read TGTGCCAGCAGTCTCACCCCGGTGGGCCTGGGCACTGAAGCTTTCTTT.

Details on this clone: The sample has other DNA sequences that encode this CDR3 too. The J gene is TRBJ2-7, the V gene TRBV6-6; D gene uncertain. The length of the CDR3 is 15 residues. The ends were cut back, 2 bases at V and 1 base at J, with 12 bases in the middle. Germline CDR1 is MNHNY and CDR2 is SVGAGI (reference sequence). CDR3 residues: CASSYNTLGSYEQYF. Written as DNA, the CDR3 is TGTGCCAGCAGTTACAATACCCTAGGGTCCTACGAGCAGTACTTC.

The V gene is TRBV7-3, the J gene TRBJ1-2; weak D call: TRBD1 (5 bases). Germline lookup yields CDR1 SGHTA and CDR2 FQGTGA. The ends were cut back, 5 bases at V and 3 bases at J, with 10 bases in the middle. The CDR3 has 13 amino acids. CDR3: CASSPGRDYGYTF. The CDR3 DNA follows: TGTGCCAGCAGCCCGGGCAGGGACTATGGCTACACCTTC.

The chain has TRBV6-1 and TRBJ1-2; 8 bases agree with TRBD1. This CDR3 is built from 13 residues. The trim removed 5 bases at V and 6 bases at J, leaving 5 bases unmatched. Germline CDR1 reads MNHNS; CDR2 reads SASEGT. The CDR3 DNA follows: TGTGCCAGCAGTCGGACAGGGATAGATGGCTACACCTTC. This translates into CASSRTGIDGYTF.

This clone has just a few counts. Other DNA sequences in the same sample also yield this CDR3. V gene TRBV6-1 combines with J gene TRBJ1-2; no clear D gene. Looked up from germline, CDR1 is MNHNS and CDR2 is SASEGT. There are 13 residues in the CDR3. V was clipped by 2 bases and J by 2 bases, with 6 bases between them. CDR3 in DNA: TGTGCCAGCAGTGAAAGACGGAACTATGGCTACACCTTC. It translates to CASSERRNYGYTF.

This clone has just one count. The rearrangement links TRBV7-3 to TRBJ2-2; 13 bases line up with TRBD2. The junction had 8 bases not matched to a gene; V was cut back by 5 bases and J by 8 bases. Looked up from germline, CDR1 is SGHTA and CDR2 is FQGTGA. CDR3 length equals 16 residues. The CDR3 loop is CASSPTSGGSRGELFF. DNA for the CDR3: TGTGCCAGCAGCCCGACTAGCGGGGGGTCAAGGGGGGAGCTGTTTTTT.

The chain links TRBV11-2 to TRBJ2-3; either TRBD1 or TRBD2 may fit D (5 bases each). Germline lookup yields CDR1 SGHAT and CDR2 FQNNGV. V was trimmed by 8 bases and J by 2 bases, leaving 8 bases between them. CDR3 length: 12 amino acids. The DNA for the CDR3 is TGTGCCAGCGGGGGTAACACAGATACGCAGTATTTT. It is translated as CASGGNTDTQYF.

This clone was picked up one time. This chain links TRBV9 with TRBJ1-1, with TRBD1 as a possible D gene (6 bases). This CDR3 has 13 residues. CDR1 and CDR2 (germline): SGDLS, YYNGEE. Trimming cost V 0 bases and J 6 bases, with 9 bases left between them. Written as DNA, the CDR3 is TGTGCCAGCAGCGTAGAGGCAGGGGCTGAAGCTTTCTTT. This sequence encodes CASSVEAGAEAFF.

This clone was seen only once. This chain connects TRBV7-2 to TRBJ2-7; TRBD2 is a possible D gene (6 bases). The CDR3 has 15 residues. Germline V gene lookup returns CDR1 SGHTA and CDR2 FQGNSA. V gave up 5 bases and J gave up 6 bases, with 20 bases separating them. The CDR3: CASSLSMGGGFEQYF. CDR3 DNA: TGTGCCAGCAGCCTCTCTATGGGGGGTGGATTCGAGCAGTACTTC.

This chain links TRBV28 with TRBJ2-1; TRBD1 agrees at 9 bases. V dropped 4 bases and J dropped 7; count of bases not matched to a gene: 11. CDR1 and CDR2 from the germline V gene are MDHEN and SYDVKM. This CDR3 region has 16 residues. In nucleotides, the CDR3 is TGTGCCAGCAGTTCCTCCCCCGGGGGACAGGGTAATGAGCAGTTCTTC. It translates to CASSSSPGGQGNEQFF. Full variable domain (rest looked up from reference TRBV28 and TRBJ2-1): DVKVTQSSRYLVKRTGEKVFLECVQDMDHENMFWYRQDPGLGLRLIYFSYDVKMKEKGDIPEGYSVSREKKERFSLILESASTNQTSMYLCASSSSPGGQGNEQFFGPGTRLTVL.